This T cell receptor (beta chain) was identified in a study of blood T cells in healthy people across ages (dated by TCRdb to between 2015 and 2016). About the study as a whole: In model experiments, template switching captured about one uniquely barcoded TCR beta cDNA molecule for every two T cells. Using the same blood draw, the study looked at two additional independent replicas of 1 million unique cDNA reads for two donors, one aged 18 to 29 and the other aged 80 or older. Donors of different ages were randomly distributed across sequencing lanes to avoid experimental bias. To track age-related changes in TCR beta repertoire diversity, the study relied on deep sequencing normalized with unique cDNA molecular identifiers. The donors were split into four age groups: young (average around 17 years), middle-aged (about 40), aged (roughly 65) and long-lived (approximately 80). Study-wide findings and limitations: Total diversity estimates from one million sequenced T cells were considered lower bounds and underestimates. A strong correlation was found between observed TCR beta diversity and the percentage of naive T cells measured by flow cytometry. Observed TCR beta diversity per million T cells fell roughly linearly with age, and a significant reduction was already apparent by age around 44. Since profiling was done on bulk unsorted PBMCs, naive and antigen-experienced compartments could not be conclusively compared. Because the CMV infection status of the donors was unknown, age-related changes in expanded clonotypes may potentially have been confounded. Compared with the aged group, more naive CD4+ T cells, fewer expanded clones and increased TCR diversity were shown by the long-lived group, suggesting age selection.

Library generation was performed with 5' RACE. Instrument used: Illumina HiSeq 2500. The second PCR ran for about 6 to 11 cycles and used a J-beta primer mix along with a sample-barcoded 5' primer. A template-switch 5' adaptor carrying 12 random nucleotides introduced a unique molecular identifier onto each TCR beta cDNA molecule. Each sample yielded at least 3 million CDR3-containing paired-end reads. First-strand cDNA synthesis was performed from all RNA using the Mint cDNA synthesis kit, with priming by a TRBC-specific oligonucleotide. Following uracil-DNA glycosylase treatment, all cDNA underwent a first 18-cycle PCR with the universal primers M1SS and BC2_uni_R. The paper's processing steps were these. Normalization of each sample was performed by random selection of 1 million high-quality reads, each carrying a distinct molecular identifier. Reads sharing molecular identifiers were discarded rather than binned into consensus sequences. MiTCR, set to a Q25 quality threshold and the strictest error-elimination algorithm, was used for CDR3 identification, clonotype clustering and error correction. Lower-bound total TCR beta diversity was estimated with a nonparametric unseen species model using Euler transformation. The public reads were reprocessed in TCRdb via fastp at Q25 and MiXCR, keeping in-frame beta chains. Rows are combined by CDR3 protein, so each entry shows the most common genes and DNA. The V and J calls here are based on TCRdb, not the publication. The sample includes about 1.4 million distinct CDR3 sequences, with approximately 60% observed a single time. Clones ranked in the top ten supply 6.5% to 8.5% of the sample.

From the cysteine up to the phenylalanine, the CDR3 has a length of 12 residues. CDR3 DNA only is kept here, 36 bases in frame from base 1. Trimming at the junction amounts to 5 bases on V and 7 bases on J, and the germline ends lie 11 bases apart. The germline V gene yields SGHVS for CDR1 and FNYEAQ for CDR2. This clonotype occurred a few times. Its antigen target is currently unknown. The record has no base qualities; no much larger clone is one base away. Systemically healthy Caucasian individuals from Russia, 35 to 40 in total and aged about 6 to 95 years, were included as donors. Ten milliliters of peripheral blood were drawn from each donor into EDTA-treated Vacutainer tubes. Ficoll-Paque density-gradient centrifugation was used to isolate PBMCs, with at least 7 million obtained per sample. Trizol reagent was used to extract total RNA from the PBMCs, yielding at least 5 micrograms per sample. The percentages of naive CD45RAhigh/CD27high T cells were determined by flow cytometry on a PBMC aliquot from every donor.

The sequence derives from a man aged 18 to 29 in good health. The rearranged chain carries TRBV7-6 and TRBJ1-1; too little of a D gene remains to name it. The source material was blood. The sequenced DNA is TGTGCCAGCAGCCCCATGTGGGGTGAAGCTTTCTTT. It is translated as CASSPMWGEAFF.